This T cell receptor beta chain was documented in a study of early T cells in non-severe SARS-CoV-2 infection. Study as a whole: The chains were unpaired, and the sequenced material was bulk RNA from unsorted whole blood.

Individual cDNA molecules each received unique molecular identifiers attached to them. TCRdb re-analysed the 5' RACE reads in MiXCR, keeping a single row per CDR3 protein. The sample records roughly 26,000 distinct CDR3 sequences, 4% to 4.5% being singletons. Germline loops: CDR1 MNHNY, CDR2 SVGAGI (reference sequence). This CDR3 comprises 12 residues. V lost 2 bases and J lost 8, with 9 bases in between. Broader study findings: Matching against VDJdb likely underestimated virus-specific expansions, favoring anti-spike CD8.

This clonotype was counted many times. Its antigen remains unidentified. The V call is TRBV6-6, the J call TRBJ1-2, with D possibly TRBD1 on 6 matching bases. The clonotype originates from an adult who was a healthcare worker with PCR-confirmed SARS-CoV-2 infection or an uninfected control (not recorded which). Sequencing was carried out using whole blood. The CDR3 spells CASSYADSGYTF. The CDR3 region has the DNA TGTGCCAGCAGTTACGCGGACAGCGGCTACACCTTC.